This is a list of T cell receptor beta chains from one sample in a study of T cells in Graves' hyperthyroidism and ophthalmopathy. In TCRdb, the multiplex PCR reads were re-called with MiXCR into one record per CDR3 protein. The top ten clones hold roughly a tenth of a sample with about 700,000 distinct CDR3 sequences, around 13% of them seen once. The sample comprised blood. These receptors were obtained from a woman aged 18-29 years with Graves' hyperthyroidism. The CDR3 runs from the conserved cysteine through the conserved F or W. Each record gives: V gene, J gene, D gene, clone size, CDR3 protein, CDR3 DNA. D genes are given only for firm matches. Clone size is given for some rows only: seen once, a few or many times, or a class if the clone is expanded.

TRBV5-1	TRBJ2-7	-	-	CASSATGDYEQYF	TGCGCCAGCAGCGCAACAGGAGACTACGAGCAGTACTTC
TRBV12-3/TRBV12-4	TRBJ2-3	-	many	CASSSIKTDTQYF	TGTGCCAGCAGTTCTATCAAGACAGATACGCAGTATTTT
TRBV5-6	TRBJ2-1	-	many	CASTTSPLEQFF	TGTGCCAGCACCACCAGCCCCCTTGAGCAGTTCTTC
TRBV7-9	TRBJ2-3	TRBD2	-	CASSFPAGAADTQYF	TGTGCCAGCAGCTTCCCTGCGGGAGCGGCAGATACGCAGTATTTT
TRBV6-2/TRBV6-3	TRBJ2-7	-	many	CASSYSEQPYEQYF	TGTGCCAGCAGTTACTCGGAGCAGCCCTACGAGCAGTACTTC
TRBV5-1	TRBJ1-1	-	many	CASSSSEGGDTEAFF	TGCGCCAGCAGCTCGTCAGAAGGGGGAGACACTGAAGCTTTCTTT
TRBV9	TRBJ1-2	TRBD1	few	CASSPQGQGKANYGYTF	TGTGCCAGCAGCCCTCAGGGACAGGGAAAGGCTAACTATGGCTACACCTTC
TRBV12-5	TRBJ2-3	-	-	CASGLLEGRSTDTQYF	TGTGCTAGTGGTTTGTTGGAAGGTCGTAGCACAGATACGCAGTATTTT
TRBV10-1	TRBJ2-2	-	few	CASSGPSGELFF	TGCGCCAGCAGTGGCCCTAGCGGGGAGCTGTTTTTT
TRBV7-9	TRBJ1-4	TRBD1	-	CASSRQGARTNEKLFF	TGTGCCAGTAGTCGACAGGGGGCGCGGACTAATGAAAAACTGTTTTTT
TRBV19	TRBJ1-1	-	-	CASSISRNTEAFF	TGTGCCAGTAGCATAAGTCGGAACACTGAAGCTTTCTTT
TRBV11-2	TRBJ2-2	TRBD2	-	CASSLPRLAGADGGELFF	TGTGCCAGCAGCTTACCCCGGCTAGCGGGAGCGGACGGGGGGGAGCTGTTTTTT
TRBV5-1	TRBJ2-5	TRBD2	few	CASSLRLADQETQYF	TGCGCCAGCAGCTTGAGACTAGCGGACCAAGAGACCCAGTACTTC
TRBV6-1	TRBJ2-1	TRBD1	many	CASKGQGSYNEQFF	TGTGCCAGCAAGGGACAGGGCTCCTACAATGAGCAGTTCTTC
TRBV27	TRBJ2-1	-	-	CASILLGLRYNEQFF	TGTGCCAGCATTTTATTAGGTCTTAGATACAATGAGCAGTTCTTC
TRBV4-2	TRBJ1-1	-	-	CASSPLSRRLDTEAFF	TGTGCCAGCAGCCCGCTCTCCCGACGCTTAGACACTGAAGCTTTCTTT
TRBV18	TRBJ2-3	TRBD2	many	CASSPQLAGGSTDTQYF	TGTGCCAGCTCACCACAGCTAGCGGGAGGATCCACAGATACGCAGTATTTT
TRBV13	TRBJ2-1	-	many	CASSSTGNPYNEQFF	TGTGCCAGCAGCTCTACAGGGAATCCCTACAATGAGCAGTTCTTC
TRBV11-2	TRBJ2-3	-	many	CASSSRYQYTQYF	TGTGCCAGCAGCTCCCGGTATCAATATACGCAGTATTTT
TRBV6-1	TRBJ2-4	-	many	CASSALTALLAKNIQYF	TGTGCCAGCAGTGCTCTAACAGCGTTACTAGCCAAAAACATTCAGTACTTC
TRBV27	TRBJ2-7	-	many	CASSSNTYEQYF	TGTGCCAGCAGTAGCAATACCTACGAGCAGTACTTC
TRBV6-1	TRBJ1-1	-	many	CASREREGTEAFF	TGTGCCAGCAGGGAGCGGGAGGGCACTGAAGCTTTCTTT
TRBV6-1	TRBJ1-1	-	few	CASRTVVYTEAFF	TGTGCCAGCAGAACAGTTGTCTACACTGAAGCTTTCTTT
TRBV2	TRBJ1-2	-	many	CASTLMLVAEGYTF	TGTGCCAGCACCCTGATGTTGGTGGCTGAGGGCTACACCTTC
TRBV20-1	TRBJ2-7	TRBD2	-	CSARVPGLAGAGAYEQYF	TGCAGTGCTAGAGTCCCAGGGTTAGCGGGAGCCGGGGCGTACGAGCAGTACTTC
TRBV6-5	TRBJ2-6	-	many	CASSYSDGSGANVLTF	TGTGCCAGCAGTTACTCGGACGGCTCTGGGGCCAACGTCCTGACTTTC
TRBV18	TRBJ1-2	-	-	CASSPEGFGYTF	TGTGCCAGCTCACCGGAGGGGTTTGGCTACACCTTC
TRBV28	TRBJ2-1	TRBD2	-	CASSLAGVGGVYYEQFF	TGTGCCAGCAGTTTAGCGGGAGTTGGCGGGGTTTACTATGAGCAGTTCTTC
TRBV28	TRBJ1-2	TRBD1	many	CASSLDRGNFGYTF	TGTGCCAGCAGTTTAGACAGGGGGAATTTTGGCTACACCTTC
TRBV7-8	TRBJ2-4	TRBD2	many	CASSPIVLAGGFQYF	TGTGCCAGCAGCCCGATCGTCCTAGCGGGAGGCTTTCAGTACTTC
TRBV20-1	TRBJ2-5	-	few	CSTTGYPKAETQYF	TGCAGTACTACGGGCTACCCGAAAGCGGAGACCCAGTACTTC
TRBV10-3	TRBJ2-5	-	few	CAIGRSRETQYF	TGTGCCATCGGGCGATCGAGGGAGACCCAGTACTTC
TRBV27	TRBJ2-5	TRBD2	many	CASSPIAGLQETQYF	TGTGCCAGCAGTCCGATAGCGGGGTTACAAGAGACCCAGTACTTC
TRBV7-2	TRBJ2-3	-	many	CASSKVGGGTDTQYF	TGTGCCAGCAGCAAAGTGGGGGGCGGCACAGATACGCAGTATTTT
TRBV4-1	TRBJ2-7	-	-	CASSQEKGVPYEQYF	TGCGCCAGCAGCCAAGAAAAGGGGGTGCCCTACGAGCAGTACTTC
TRBV28	TRBJ2-7	TRBD1	many	CASSLGDRGLYEQYF	TGTGCCAGCAGTTTAGGGGACAGGGGACTCTACGAGCAGTACTTC
TRBV7-2	TRBJ2-1	TRBD2	many	CASSPRAGRASYNEQFF	TGTGCCAGCAGTCCAAGGGCCGGGAGGGCCTCCTACAATGAGCAGTTCTTC
TRBV18	TRBJ1-1	-	many	CASSPLKSAWTEAFF	TGTGCCAGCTCACCACTTAAATCCGCGTGGACTGAAGCTTTCTTT
TRBV20-1	TRBJ2-3	TRBD1	few	CSAETGTGSTDTQYF	TGCAGTGCCGAGACCGGGACAGGGAGCACAGATACGCAGTATTTT
TRBV13	TRBJ2-7	-	many	CASSLGQANYEQYF	TGTGCCAGCAGCTTAGGGCAGGCCAACTACGAGCAGTACTTC
TRBV7-2	TRBJ2-7	TRBD2	many	CASSSRLAGVDEQYF	TGTGCCAGCAGCTCCCGACTAGCGGGAGTAGACGAGCAGTACTTC
TRBV30	TRBJ1-3	-	many	CAWSVRTAEGNTIYF	TGTGCCTGGAGTGTACGAACGGCCGAGGGAAACACCATATATTTT
TRBV2	TRBJ2-7	-	many	CASSDWGDEQYF	TGTGCCAGCAGTGATTGGGGCGACGAGCAGTACTTC
TRBV27	TRBJ1-4	-	few	CASSSSNEKLFF	TGTGCCAGCAGTTCCTCTAATGAAAAACTGTTTTTT
TRBV7-9	TRBJ2-7	-	-	CASSSDLDRLAYEQYF	TGTGCCAGCAGCTCGGACTTAGACAGGTTGGCCTACGAGCAGTACTTC
TRBV12-3/TRBV12-4	TRBJ1-1	-	many	CASRSGTLGAEAFF	TGTGCCAGCAGGTCTGGGACCTTAGGGGCTGAAGCTTTCTTT
TRBV6-1	TRBJ2-5	TRBD1	once	CASSTQTGLVQETQYF	TGTGCCAGCAGTACCCAGACAGGGTTAGTTCAAGAGACCCAGTACTTC
TRBV12-3/TRBV12-4	TRBJ2-1	-	many	CASSTGNNEQFF	TGTGCCAGCTCCACGGGCAACAATGAGCAGTTCTTC
TRBV6-2/TRBV6-3	TRBJ2-1	-	few	CASSYSIGPPSYNEQFF	TGTGCCAGCAGTTACTCGATCGGACCTCCCTCCTACAATGAGCAGTTCTTC
TRBV28	TRBJ1-2	-	many	CASSSTGLEGYGYTF	TGTGCCAGCAGTTCAACAGGGTTAGAAGGCTATGGCTACACCTTC
TRBV19	TRBJ1-2	-	few	CASSMGPSERYGYTF	TGTGCCAGTAGTATGGGACCCTCCGAACGCTATGGCTACACCTTC
TRBV4-1	TRBJ2-1	TRBD2	many	CASRSVAGYNEQFF	TGCGCCAGCAGATCGGTAGCGGGCTACAATGAGCAGTTCTTC